Detailed here is one TCR beta chain. Its antigen is as yet unknown. Any gene name here is a mouse gene name. From the germline J gene comes the end of the CDR3, since the read stops 1 residue before it. The same CDR3 is also encoded by other DNA sequences in this sample. TCRbeta CDR3 was sequenced at survey depth with template counts. Only in-frame clones appear in the TCRdb table, and some are missing; sequencing was by immunoSEQ multiplex PCR. The data show about 48,000 clones, about three quarters seen once. This record belongs to a study of tissue T cells after allogeneic stem cell transplantation. Overall study findings and caveats: The patient cohort was small and clinically heterogeneous, with limited sampling depth. Few T cell clones were shared across patients, but motif clusters showed tissue-specific shared signatures.

Germline CDR1 and CDR2: GKSSPN and SITVG. Unmatched junction bases numbered 3, after V lost 3 bases and J lost 3 bases. The CDR3 covers 14 residues. This TCR came from a pool of C57BL/6 mice in good health. The rearrangement joins TRBV31 to TRBJ1-2, with 11 bases that match TRBD1. Input material: sorted cells pooled from one or two spleens. Incomplete CDR3 DNA: TGTGCCTGGAGCCGGACAGGGGGCGACTCCGACTACACC. Translating gives CAWSRTGGDSDYT. From start to end, the CDR3 is CAWSRTGGDSDYTF.